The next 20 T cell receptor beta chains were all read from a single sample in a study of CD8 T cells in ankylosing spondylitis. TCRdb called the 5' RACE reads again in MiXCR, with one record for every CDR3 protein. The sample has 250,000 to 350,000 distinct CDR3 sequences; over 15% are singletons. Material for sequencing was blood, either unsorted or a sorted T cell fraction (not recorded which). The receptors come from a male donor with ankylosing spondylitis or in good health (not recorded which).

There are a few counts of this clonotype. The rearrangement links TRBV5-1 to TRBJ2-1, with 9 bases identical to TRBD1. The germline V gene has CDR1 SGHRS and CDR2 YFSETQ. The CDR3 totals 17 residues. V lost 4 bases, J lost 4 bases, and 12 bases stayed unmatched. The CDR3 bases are TGCGCCAGCAGCCGCCAAACCGGGACAGGGCTTTACAATGAGCAGTTCTTC. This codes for CASSRQTGTGLYNEQFF.

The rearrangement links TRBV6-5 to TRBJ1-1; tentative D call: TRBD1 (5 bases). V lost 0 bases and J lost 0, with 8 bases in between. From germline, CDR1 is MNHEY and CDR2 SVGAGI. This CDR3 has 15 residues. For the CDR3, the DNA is TGTGCCAGCAGTTACTCGACAGCTATGAACACTGAAGCTTTCTTT. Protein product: CASSYSTAMNTEAFF.

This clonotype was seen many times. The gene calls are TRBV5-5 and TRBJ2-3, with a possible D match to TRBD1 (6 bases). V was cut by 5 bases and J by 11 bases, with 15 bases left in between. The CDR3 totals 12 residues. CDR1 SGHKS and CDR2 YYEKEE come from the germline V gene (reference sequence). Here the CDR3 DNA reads TGTGCCAGCAGGGACAGCCCGCTGCGGCAGTATTTT. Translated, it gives CASRDSPLRQYF.

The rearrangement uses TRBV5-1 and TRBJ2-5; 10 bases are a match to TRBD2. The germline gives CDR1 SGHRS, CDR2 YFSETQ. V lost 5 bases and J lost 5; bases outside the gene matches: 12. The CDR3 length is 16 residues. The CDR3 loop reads CASSSTSGTVLETQYF. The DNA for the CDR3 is TGCGCCAGCAGTAGTACTAGCGGGACGGTTCTGGAGACCCAGTACTTC.

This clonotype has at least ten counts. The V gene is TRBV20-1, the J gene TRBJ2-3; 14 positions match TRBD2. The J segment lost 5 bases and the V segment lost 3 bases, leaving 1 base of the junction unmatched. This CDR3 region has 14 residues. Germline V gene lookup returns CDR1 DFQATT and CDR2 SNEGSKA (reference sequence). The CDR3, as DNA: TGCAGTGCTAGGACTAGCGGGAGGGGAGATACGCAGTATTTT. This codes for CSARTSGRGDTQYF.

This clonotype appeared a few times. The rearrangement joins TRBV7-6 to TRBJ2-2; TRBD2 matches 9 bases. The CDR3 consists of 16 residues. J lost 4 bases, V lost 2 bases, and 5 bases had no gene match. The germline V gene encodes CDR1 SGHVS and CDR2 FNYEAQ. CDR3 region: CASSLPSGRSTGELFF. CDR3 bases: TGTGCCAGCAGCTTACCGAGCGGGAGGAGCACCGGGGAGCTGTTTTTT.

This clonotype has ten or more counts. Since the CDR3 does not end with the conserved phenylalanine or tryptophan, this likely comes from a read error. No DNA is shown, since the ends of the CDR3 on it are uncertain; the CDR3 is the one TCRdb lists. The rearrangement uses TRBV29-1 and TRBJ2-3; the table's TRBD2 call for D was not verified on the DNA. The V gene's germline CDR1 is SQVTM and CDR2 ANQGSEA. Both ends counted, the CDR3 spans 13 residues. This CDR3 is CRRTGARLAGALL.

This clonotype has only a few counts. The CDR3 spells CASSRTRTYEQYV. The DNA of the CDR3 is TGCGCCAGCAGTAGGACTCGCACCTACGAGCAGTACGTC. The chain is built from TRBV10-2 and TRBJ2-7, with D possibly matching TRBD2 (5 bases). V was pared by 5 bases and J by 2 bases, with 10 bases between. The CDR3 contains 13 residues. Looked up from germline, CDR1 is WSHSY and CDR2 is SAAADI.

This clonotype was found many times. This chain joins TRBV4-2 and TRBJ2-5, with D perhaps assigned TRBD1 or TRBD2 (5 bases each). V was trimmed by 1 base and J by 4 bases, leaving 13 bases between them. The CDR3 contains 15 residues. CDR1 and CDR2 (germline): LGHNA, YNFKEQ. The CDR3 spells CASSQAGLARETQYF. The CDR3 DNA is TGTGCCAGCAGCCAAGCGGGGCTAGCAAGAGAGACCCAGTACTTC.

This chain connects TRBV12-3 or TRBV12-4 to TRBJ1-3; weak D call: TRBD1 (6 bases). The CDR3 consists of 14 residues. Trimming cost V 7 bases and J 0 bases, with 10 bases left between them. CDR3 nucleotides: TGTGCCAGCATCGAGGGGGGCTCTGGAAACACCATATATTTT. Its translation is CASIEGGSGNTIYF.

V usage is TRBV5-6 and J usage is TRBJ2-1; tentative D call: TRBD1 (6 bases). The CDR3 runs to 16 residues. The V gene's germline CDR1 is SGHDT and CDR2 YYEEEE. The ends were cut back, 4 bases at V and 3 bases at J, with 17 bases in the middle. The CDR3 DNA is TGTGCCAGCAGCGGAAGAGACAGGTCCTTCTACAATGAGCAGTTCTTC. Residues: CASSGRDRSFYNEQFF.

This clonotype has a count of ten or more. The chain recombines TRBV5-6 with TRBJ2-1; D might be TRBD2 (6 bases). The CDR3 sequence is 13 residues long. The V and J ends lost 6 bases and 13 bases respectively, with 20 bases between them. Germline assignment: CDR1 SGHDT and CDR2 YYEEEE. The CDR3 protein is CASIPEGSPYQFF. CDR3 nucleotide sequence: TGTGCCAGCATCCCGGAGGGTAGCCCTTATCAGTTCTTC.

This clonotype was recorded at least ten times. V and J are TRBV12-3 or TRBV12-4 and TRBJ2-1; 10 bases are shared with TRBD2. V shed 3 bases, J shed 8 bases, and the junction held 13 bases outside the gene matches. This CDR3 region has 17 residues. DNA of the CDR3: TGTGCCAGCAGTTTTAGGTCTAGCGGGAGTTGGTTCGATGAGCAGTTCTTC. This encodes CASSFRSSGSWFDEQFF.

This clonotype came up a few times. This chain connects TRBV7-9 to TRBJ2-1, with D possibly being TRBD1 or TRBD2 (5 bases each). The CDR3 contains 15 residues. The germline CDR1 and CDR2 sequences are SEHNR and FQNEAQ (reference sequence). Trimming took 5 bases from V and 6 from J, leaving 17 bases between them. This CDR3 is CASSNRDLTANEQFF. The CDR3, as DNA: TGTGCCAGCAGCAACCGGGACCTGACCGCCAATGAGCAGTTCTTC.

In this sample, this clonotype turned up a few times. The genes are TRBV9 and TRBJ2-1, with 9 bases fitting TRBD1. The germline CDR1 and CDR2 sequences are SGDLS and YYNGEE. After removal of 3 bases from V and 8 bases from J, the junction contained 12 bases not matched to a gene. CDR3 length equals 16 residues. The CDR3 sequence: CASSAHRDRVSHEQFF. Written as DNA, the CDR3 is TGTGCCAGCAGCGCTCACCGGGACAGGGTGAGCCATGAGCAGTTCTTC.

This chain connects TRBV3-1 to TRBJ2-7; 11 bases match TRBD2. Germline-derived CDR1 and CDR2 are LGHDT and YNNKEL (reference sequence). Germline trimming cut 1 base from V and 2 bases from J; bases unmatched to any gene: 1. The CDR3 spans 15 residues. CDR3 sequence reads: CASSQGLAGPYEQYV. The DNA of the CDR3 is TGTGCCAGCAGCCAAGGACTAGCGGGGCCCTACGAGCAGTACGTC.

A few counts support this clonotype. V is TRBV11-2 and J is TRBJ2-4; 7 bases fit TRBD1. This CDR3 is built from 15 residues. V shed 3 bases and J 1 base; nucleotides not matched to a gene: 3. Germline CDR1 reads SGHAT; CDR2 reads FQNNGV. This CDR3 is CASSFDRAAKNIQYF. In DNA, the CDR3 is TGTGCCAGCAGCTTTGACAGGGCGGCCAAAAACATTCAGTACTTC.

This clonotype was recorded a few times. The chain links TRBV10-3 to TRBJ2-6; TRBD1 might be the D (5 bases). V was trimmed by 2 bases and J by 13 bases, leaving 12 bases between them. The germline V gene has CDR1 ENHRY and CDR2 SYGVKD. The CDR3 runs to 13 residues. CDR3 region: CAISELDSLVLTF. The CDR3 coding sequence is TGTGCCATCAGTGAGCTTGACAGCCTGGTCCTGACTTTC.

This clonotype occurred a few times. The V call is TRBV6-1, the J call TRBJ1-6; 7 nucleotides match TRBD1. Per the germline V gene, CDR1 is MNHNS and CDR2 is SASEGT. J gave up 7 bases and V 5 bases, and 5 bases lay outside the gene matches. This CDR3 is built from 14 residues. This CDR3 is CASSRQGMNSPLHF. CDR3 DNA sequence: TGTGCCAGCAGTCGACAGGGCATGAATTCACCCCTCCACTTT.

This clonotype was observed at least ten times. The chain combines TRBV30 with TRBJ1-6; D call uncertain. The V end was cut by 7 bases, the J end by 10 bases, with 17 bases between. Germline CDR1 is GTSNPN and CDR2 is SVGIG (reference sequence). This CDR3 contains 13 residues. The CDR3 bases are TGTGCCTCCCTGCCCGCCTCAAGGTCACCCCTCCACTTT. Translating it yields CASLPASRSPLHF.